One sample yielded the 9 T cell receptor beta chains listed below, sequenced in a study of blood T cell repertoires in COVID-19. The method was immunoSEQ multiplex PCR; TCRdb's version includes in-frame clones alone and lacks a portion of them. The repertoire consists of 56,000 or so clones, with 85% occurring once and the leading ten covering about 9.4%. Sequenced: peripheral blood. All receptors derive from a human donor in a cohort sampled during active COVID-19.

The rearrangement uses TRBV3-1 (or the pseudogene TRBV3-2) and TRBJ2-1; D perhaps matches TRBD2 (6 bases). The CDR3 is 14 residues long. V was clipped by 4 bases and J by 5 bases, with 12 bases between them. Looked up from germline, CDR1 is LGHDT and CDR2 is YNNKEL (reference sequence). CDR3 sequence (DNA): TGTGCCAGCAGCCGTGGGGACTTTCACAATGAGCAGTTCTTC. Encoded protein: CASSRGDFHNEQFF.

In this sample, this clone turned up once. The CDR3 coding sequence is TGTGCCAGCAGCTCTAGCGGGGACACCTACGAGCAGTACTTC. Protein: CASSSSGDTYEQYF. The chain combines TRBV7-2 with TRBJ2-7; 9 nucleotides match TRBD2. Trimming removed 4 bases from V and 2 bases from J; junction bases left unmatched: 3. Germline-derived CDR1 and CDR2 are SGHTA and FQGNSA. The CDR3 totals 14 residues.

The V gene is TRBV7-9, the J gene TRBJ1-3; TRBD1 matches at 8 bases. This CDR3 is 14 amino acids long. CDR1 and CDR2 (germline): SEHNR, FQNEAQ (reference sequence). With 8 bases clipped from V and 2 bases from J, the junction kept 5 bases outside the gene matches. The CDR3 DNA follows: TGTGCCAGCGACAGGGGAACGCCTGGAAACACCATATATTTT. It specifies CASDRGTPGNTIYF. The full variable domain, its missing parts supplied by reference TRBV7-9 and TRBJ1-3, is DTGVSQNPRHKITKRGQNVTFRCDPISEHNRLYWYRQTLGQGPEFLTYFQNEAQLEKSRLLSDRFSAERPKGSFSTLEIQRTEQGDSAMYLCASDRGTPGNTIYFGEGSWLTVV.

The rearrangement uses TRBV19 and TRBJ1-1; possible D gene TRBD1, 6 bases. The V gene lost 7 bases and the J gene lost 0 bases, with 21 bases spanning the gap. CDR1 is LNHDA, CDR2 SQIVND, per germline (reference sequence). The CDR3 is made up of 17 amino acids. In DNA, the CDR3 is TGTGCCAGTACCTCCCGAGGCAGGGGTGCAATGAACACTGAAGCTTTCTTT. It codes for CASTSRGRGAMNTEAFF.

The V call is TRBV5-4, the J call TRBJ2-5; TRBD2 aligns across 9 bases. There are 15 residues in the CDR3. The V segment lost 0 bases and the J segment 2 bases; nucleotides outside the gene matches: 2. Germline-derived CDR1 and CDR2 are SGHNT and YYREEE (reference sequence). In DNA, the CDR3 is TGTGCCAGCAGCTTGGTCCTAGCGGGACAAGAGACCCAGTACTTC. This encodes CASSLVLAGQETQYF.

DNA of the CDR3: TGTGCCAGCAGCCAATACATCACAGATACGCAGTATTTT. It yields the protein CASSQYITDTQYF. This chain connects TRBV16 to TRBJ2-3; D unclear. Per germline, CDR1 KGHSY and CDR2 FQNENV. CDR3 length: 13 amino acids. The ends were cut back, 1 base at V and 2 bases at J, with 4 bases in the middle.

The chain combines TRBV18 with TRBJ2-7, with 14 bases fitting TRBD2. The germline gives CDR1 KGHSH, CDR2 LQKENI. CDR3 length: 15 residues. V was pared by 3 bases and J by 5 bases, with 3 bases of the junction left unmatched. CDR3 residues: CASSPGTSGRDEQYF. The CDR3 DNA sequence: TGTGCCAGCTCACCCGGGACTAGCGGGAGAGACGAGCAGTACTTC.

V is TRBV27 and J is TRBJ2-7; D gene unclear. The CDR3 extends over 13 amino acids. Germline values: CDR1 MNHEY, CDR2 SMNVEV (reference sequence). V lost 5 bases, J lost 0 bases, and 8 bases lay in between. DNA for the CDR3: TGTGCCAGCAGTCCCCTCAGCTCCTACGAGCAGTACTTC. It specifies CASSPLSSYEQYF.

This CDR3 reads CASSESGRSQETQYF. CDR3 nucleotides: TGCGCCAGCAGTGAGTCGGGCAGATCCCAAGAGACCCAGTACTTC. The chain combines TRBV10-1 with TRBJ2-5, with D uncertain. CDR1 and CDR2 (germline): WNHNN, SYGVQD (reference sequence). This CDR3 contains 15 residues. The germline V and J ends were trimmed by 0 bases and 1 base, with 9 bases remaining between them.